This passage covers 28 T cell receptor beta chains from one sample sequenced in a study of shared clonotypes between healthy human individuals. Assay: immunoSEQ multiplex PCR; the TCRdb copy retains only in-frame clones and omits some. The table lists tens of thousands of clones, 60% to 80% of them singletons. Input material: memory CD8+ T cells sorted from blood. Subset indicated: CD45RO+ cells pooled with CCR7-negative TemRA cells. The origin of the receptors is a man aged 25 to 40 in good health.

The V and J genes are TRBV10-2 and TRBJ2-1; D is possibly TRBD2 (5 bases). Trimming cost V 7 bases and J 3 bases, with 10 bases left between them. Germline values: CDR1 WSHSY, CDR2 SAAADI. This CDR3 is built from 13 residues. The CDR3 spells CASIGVNYNEQFF. The CDR3, as DNA: TGCGCCAGCATCGGGGTAAACTACAATGAGCAGTTCTTC.

The genes are TRBV5-1 and TRBJ1-1; D might be TRBD1 (5 bases). Germline CDR1 reads SGHRS; CDR2 reads YFSETQ. CDR3 size: 15 residues. The V end was cut by 4 bases, the J end by 0 bases, with 13 bases between. CDR3 sequence (DNA): TGCGCCAGCAGCCCCTGGGGGGGTGTGAACACTGAAGCTTTCTTT. Its translation is CASSPWGGVNTEAFF.

The V gene is TRBV28, the J gene TRBJ2-2; 8 bases line up with TRBD2. V shed 7 bases and J 2 bases; nucleotides not matched to a gene: 6. From germline, CDR1 is MDHEN and CDR2 SYDVKM. The CDR3 contains 15 residues. CDR3 region: CASTGRVFNTGELFF. CDR3 coding DNA: TGTGCCAGCACCGGGAGGGTCTTTAACACCGGGGAGCTGTTTTTT.

This clone was seen repeatedly, ten times or more. This likely stems from a read error, as it lies one base from a far larger clone. This chain uses TRBV1 with TRBJ1-1. TRBV1 has pseudogene status. The CDR3 totals 13 residues. In DNA, the CDR3 is TGCACCAGCAGCCCCCAACGGAACACTGAAGCTTTCTTT. The encoded protein is CTSSPQRNTEAFF.

V gene TRBV25-1 combines with J gene TRBJ2-3; no clear D. The CDR3 is 13 amino acids. V lost 3 bases and J 2 bases, leaving 6 bases between the germline ends. Germline V gives CDR1 MGHDK, CDR2 SYGVNS. CDR3 DNA sequence: TGTGCCAGCAGTGAGGTGCTCACAGATACGCAGTATTTT. Residues: CASSEVLTDTQYF.

The sample holds many counts of this clone. This chain uses TRBV7-9 with TRBJ2-7; possible D gene TRBD1, 6 bases. V dropped 7 bases and J dropped 7 bases, with 14 bases sitting between them. The CDR3 loop spans 12 amino acids. Per germline, CDR1 SEHNR and CDR2 FQNEAQ (reference sequence). The CDR3 protein is CASTTGLREQYF. CDR3 coding DNA: TGTGCCAGCACCACAGGGCTTAGGGAGCAGTACTTC. The whole variable domain, filled in from reference TRBV7-9 and TRBJ2-7, reads DTGVSQNPRHKITKRGQNVTFRCDPISEHNRLYWYRQTLGQGPEFLTYFQNEAQLEKSRLLSDRFSAERPKGSFSTLEIQRTEQGDSAMYLCASTTGLREQYFGPGTRLTVT.

V usage is TRBV19 and J usage is TRBJ1-5; D not certain. Germline CDR1 is LNHDA and CDR2 is SQIVND (reference sequence). CDR3 length: 14 residues. The V gene lost 5 bases and the J gene lost 9 bases, with 17 bases spanning the gap. CDR3 nucleotides: TGTGCCAGTAGTCCAAACTATGGAATGCCGCCCCAGCATTTT. Translating it yields CASSPNYGMPPQHF. Full variable domain (missing parts from reference TRBV19 and TRBJ1-5): DGGITQSPKYLFRKEGQNVTLSCEQNLNHDAMYWYRQDPGQGLRLIYYSQIVNDFQKGDIAEGYSVSREKKESFPLTVTSAQKNPTAFYLCASSPNYGMPPQHFGDGTRLSIL.

A word on this clone: Additional DNA sequences in this sample encode the identical CDR3. The chain is built from TRBV5-1 and TRBJ2-1; 7 bases fit TRBD2. Germline V lookup: CDR1 SGHRS, CDR2 YFSETQ. Trimming at V came to 2 bases and at J to 3 bases, leaving 2 bases not matched to a gene. CDR3 length equals 14 residues. The CDR3 DNA is TGCGCCAGCAGCTTAACGGGAGGCTACAATGAGCAGTTCTTC. This sequence encodes CASSLTGGYNEQFF.

This clone occurred a few times. This rearrangement joins TRBV6-1 to TRBJ1-5, with 7 positions matching TRBD1. V dropped 1 base and J dropped 6; count of bases not matched to a gene: 6. Germline loops: CDR1 MNHNS, CDR2 SASEGT. The length of the CDR3 is 15 residues. The CDR3 DNA reads as TGTGCCAGCAGTGAAGTCACAGGGGACAGTCAGCCCCAGCATTTT. This codes for CASSEVTGDSQPQHF.

This clone was counted at least ten times. The rearrangement links TRBV7-8 to TRBJ2-7, with D unclear. The germline CDR1 and CDR2 sequences are SGHVS and FQNEAQ. The CDR3 is 14 residues long. Trimming left V 4 bases short and J 0 bases short, with 10 bases between. The CDR3 nucleotides read TGTGCCAGCAGCTCAACCGCCCTCTCCTACGAGCAGTACTTC. This gives the protein CASSSTALSYEQYF.

The chain combines TRBV4-2 with TRBJ2-5; TRBD1 is a possible D gene (6 bases). Germline CDR1 reads LGHNA; CDR2 reads YNFKEQ. Between the trimmed V and J ends, which lost 4 bases and 5 bases, there was a span of 14 bases. The CDR3 runs to 14 residues. The CDR3 sequence is CASSPQGPGETQYF. The CDR3 DNA reads TGTGCCAGCAGCCCACAGGGTCCGGGGGAGACCCAGTACTTC.

The genes are TRBV5-4 and TRBJ2-3, with D possibly being TRBD1 (6 bases). The ends were cut back, 0 bases at V and 8 bases at J, with 22 bases in the middle. Per germline, CDR1 SGHNT and CDR2 YYREEE (reference sequence). This CDR3 contains 17 residues. The CDR3 DNA sequence: TGTGCCAGCAGCTTGGCCCGGTCGGAAGGGGGTTCTGGTACGCAGTATTTT. Its protein is CASSLARSEGGSGTQYF.

This chain joins TRBV6-1 and TRBJ2-7, with 11 bases lining up with TRBD2. The V gene's germline CDR1 is MNHNS and CDR2 SASEGT. The CDR3 spans 14 residues. V shed 4 bases, J shed 2 bases, and the junction held 1 base outside the gene matches. CDR3 sequence (DNA): TGTGCCAGCAGTGGTAGCGGGAGGGCCTACGAGCAGTACTTC. This encodes CASSGSGRAYEQYF.

The chain combines TRBV15 with TRBJ2-7, with unresolved D. The CDR3 has 12 residues. Trimming pared 0 bases from V and 3 bases from J, leaving 3 bases between. Germline V gene lookup returns CDR1 LNHNV and CDR2 YYDKDF (reference sequence). CDR3 sequence (DNA): TGTGCCACCAGCAGAGATCACTACGAGCAGTACTTC. It specifies CATSRDHYEQYF. The complete variable domain, with remaining parts taken from reference TRBV15 and TRBJ2-7, reads DAMVIQNPRYQVTQFGKPVTLSCSQTLNHNVMYWYQQKSSQAPKLLFHYYDKDFNNEADTPDNFQSRRPNTSFCFLDIRSPGLGDTAMYLCATSRDHYEQYFGPGTRLTVT.

CDR3 sequence reads: CASSSPSGKETQYF. CDR3 in DNA: TGTGCCAGCAGCTCGCCTAGCGGCAAAGAGACCCAGTACTTC. The gene calls are TRBV13 and TRBJ2-5; TRBD2 aligns across 7 bases. The CDR3 is 14 residues long. With 4 bases clipped from V and 3 bases from J, the junction kept 5 bases outside the gene matches. Germline-derived CDR1 and CDR2 are PRHDT and FYEKMQ (reference sequence).

With regard to this clone: Germline is not matched at one junction end, which may reflect a read error. The chain combines TRBV7-7 with TRBJ2-5; 9 bases agree with TRBD1. The CDR3 sequence is 15 residues long. Germline V gives CDR1 SSHAT, CDR2 FNYEAQ (reference sequence). The CDR3 DNA sequence: TGTGCTAGCAGCCAAAGGACAGGGGCGCAAGAGACCCAGTACTTC. Translation: CASSQRTGAQETQYF.

This sequence joins TRBV11-1 and TRBJ2-7; D gene unclear. The length of the CDR3 is 12 residues. Trimming took off 6 bases at V and 3 bases at J, with 9 bases between the two ends. In germline, CDR1 is SGHAT, CDR2 FQDESV (reference sequence). The CDR3 DNA follows: TGTGCCAGCAGTCCAAGAAACTACGAGCAGTACTTC. This translates into CASSPRNYEQYF. Variable domain in full (rest from reference TRBV11-1 and TRBJ2-7): EAEVAQSPRYKITEKSQAVAFWCDPISGHATLYWYRQILGQGPELLVQFQDESVVDDSQLPKDRFSAERLKGVDSTLKIQPAELGDSAMYLCASSPRNYEQYFGPGTRLTVT.

The chain has TRBV28 and TRBJ2-2, with D perhaps being TRBD1 or TRBD2 (5 bases each). The CDR3 is 13 residues long. The V end was cut by 6 bases, the J end by 4 bases, with 9 bases between. CDR1 is MDHEN and CDR2 is SYDVKM in the germline V gene. This chain's CDR3 is CASRRGGTGELFF. In nucleotides, the CDR3 is TGTGCCAGCAGGAGGGGTGGCACCGGGGAGCTGTTTTTT.

This clone was found many times. This chain connects TRBV4-1 to TRBJ2-1; 11 bases are shared with TRBD2. The CDR3 consists of 15 residues. V lost 6 bases and J lost 5; bases outside the gene matches: 6. Germline CDR1 and CDR2: MGHRA and YSYEKL. The CDR3 loop reads CASREGLAVNNEQFF. In DNA, the CDR3 is TGCGCCAGCAGGGAGGGACTAGCGGTAAACAATGAGCAGTTCTTC.

The V and J genes are TRBV7-6 and TRBJ1-2; 7 bases are a match to TRBD1. Trimming at V came to 1 base and at J to 3 bases, leaving 5 bases not matched to a gene. Germline V CDR1 and CDR2: SGHVS, FNYEAQ. The CDR3 totals 15 residues. In nucleotides, the CDR3 is TGTGCCAGCAGCTTAGGCGACAGGGTGGACTATGGCTACACCTTC. Its translation is CASSLGDRVDYGYTF.

The rearrangement joins TRBV28 to TRBJ1-1; D uncertain. The V end lost 6 bases, the J end lost 0 bases, and 14 bases lay between the germline ends. The CDR3 extends over 15 amino acids. In germline, CDR1 is MDHEN, CDR2 SYDVKM. The CDR3: CASSTAAGLNTEAFF. Written as DNA, the CDR3 is TGTGCCAGCAGCACCGCGGCCGGACTGAACACTGAAGCTTTCTTT.

The J gene is TRBJ1-5, the V gene TRBV4-1, with 7 bases that match TRBD1. Trimming took 0 bases from V and 0 from J; bases not matched to a gene: 11. The CDR3 totals 19 residues. The germline V gene has CDR1 MGHRA and CDR2 YSYEKL. The chain's CDR3 is CASSQDPRGKKYSNQPQHF. In DNA, the CDR3 is TGCGCCAGCAGCCAAGATCCCAGGGGGAAGAAATATAGCAATCAGCCCCAGCATTTT.

The J gene is TRBJ2-2, the V gene TRBV11-2, with no clear D. Looked up from germline, CDR1 is SGHAT and CDR2 is FQNNGV. Trimming shortened V by 3 bases and J by 6 bases, and 5 bases separated the two germline ends. This CDR3 is 12 amino acids long. The DNA for the CDR3 is TGTGCCAGCAGCTTCTCCGCCGGGGAGCTGTTTTTT. It translates to CASSFSAGELFF.

The chain joins TRBV25-1 to TRBJ1-2; tentative D call: TRBD1 (5 bases). Germline CDR1 MGHDK, CDR2 SYGVNS. Trimming pared 6 bases from V and 3 bases from J, leaving 20 bases between. This CDR3 spans 16 amino acids. CDR3 loop: CASSLDGRRGHYGYTF. DNA of the CDR3: TGTGCCAGCAGCTTGGACGGACGGAGGGGACACTATGGCTACACCTTC.

V and J are TRBV5-4 and TRBJ2-3; 9 bases line up with TRBD2. From germline, CDR1 is SGHNT and CDR2 YYREEE (reference sequence). V lost 3 bases to trimming and J lost 4 bases; unmatched junction nucleotides: 9. This CDR3 has 16 residues. CDR3 DNA sequence: TGTGCCAGCAGCTACTTAGCGGGAGACGGAGCAGATACGCAGTATTTT. The encoded protein is CASSYLAGDGADTQYF.

V and J are TRBV5-4 and TRBJ2-1; D might be TRBD1 (5 bases). The CDR3 covers 17 residues. Trimming stripped 0 bases from V and 7 bases from J, with 20 bases between. Germline loops: CDR1 SGHNT, CDR2 YYREEE (reference sequence). The CDR3 spells CASSLEGQGAAKNEQFF. As DNA, the CDR3 is TGTGCCAGCAGCTTGGAAGGACAAGGGGCCGCAAAAAATGAGCAGTTCTTC.

This clone was counted a few times. CDR3 region: CASSSGGTSGIQETQYF. The CDR3 nucleotides read TGTGCCAGCAGTTCAGGGGGGACTAGCGGGATCCAAGAGACCCAGTACTTC. The chain employs TRBV25-1 and TRBJ2-5, with 13 bases lining up with TRBD2. After removal of 5 bases from V and 1 base from J, the junction contained 7 bases not matched to a gene. Germline-derived CDR1 and CDR2 are MGHDK and SYGVNS. The CDR3 runs to 17 residues.

This clone occurred a few times. The rearrangement joins TRBV29-1 to TRBJ1-1, with no clear D. The CDR3 is 12 amino acids. Germline V gene sequence: CDR1 SQVTM, CDR2 ANQGSEA. The V end lost 4 bases, the J end lost 4 bases, and 10 bases lay between the germline ends. The CDR3 spells CSVVWMGTEAFF. Written as DNA, the CDR3 is TGCAGCGTTGTCTGGATGGGCACTGAAGCTTTCTTT.